The next 26 T cell receptor beta chains were all read from a single sample in a study of shared clonotypes between healthy human individuals. Here immunoSEQ multiplex PCR was the method, and the copy in TCRdb shows in-frame clones only, minus some. The repertoire has some 2,000,000 clones, roughly 95% of them found once; the top ten carry roughly 1.1%. The naive CD8 fraction comprised CD45RO-negative cells positively selected for CCR7 and excluded terminally differentiated effector memory CD45RA+ cells. The specimen sequenced was naive CD8+ T cells sorted from blood. These receptors came from a man aged 18 to 30 in good health.

This clone came up once. This chain links TRBV6-1 with TRBJ2-2; unclear D gene. Trimming stripped 2 bases from V and 5 bases from J, with 9 bases between. The CDR3 loop spans 14 amino acids. CDR1 MNHNS and CDR2 SASEGT come from the germline V gene. CDR3 nucleotide sequence: TGTGCCAGCAGTGAATTCGTGCAAACCGGGGAGCTGTTTTTT. Translated, it gives CASSEFVQTGELFF.

The chain couples TRBV27 to TRBJ1-2; possibly TRBD1 for D (6 bases). V gave up 6 bases and J gave up 8 bases, with 19 bases separating them. From germline, CDR1 is MNHEY and CDR2 SMNVEV (reference sequence). The CDR3 totals 14 residues. CDR3 residues: CASRATGNKGGYTF. CDR3 DNA: TGTGCCAGCAGGGCCACAGGGAATAAAGGCGGCTACACCTTC.

V and J are TRBV28 and TRBJ2-7; possibly TRBD1 for D (7 bases). V was cut by 2 bases and J by 2 bases, with 16 bases left in between. CDR3 length equals 16 residues. Germline V CDR1 and CDR2: MDHEN, SYDVKM. CDR3 loop: CASSLSPAGQPYEQYF. CDR3 nucleotide sequence: TGTGCCAGCAGTTTAAGCCCCGCGGGACAGCCCTACGAGCAGTACTTC.

The chain combines TRBV11-2 with TRBJ2-1; 14 bases are a match to TRBD2. The CDR3 totals 15 residues. The germline gives CDR1 SGHAT, CDR2 FQNNGV. V was pared by 5 bases and J by 8 bases, with 5 bases of the junction left unmatched. CDR3 loop: CASSVGLAGVDEQFF. The DNA of the CDR3 is TGTGCCAGCAGCGTGGGACTAGCGGGGGTTGATGAGCAGTTCTTC.

The V gene is TRBV13, the J gene TRBJ2-7, with D perhaps being TRBD1 or TRBD2 (6 bases each). The CDR3 runs to 16 residues. Germline V lookup: CDR1 PRHDT, CDR2 FYEKMQ (reference sequence). V dropped 5 bases and J dropped 2 bases, with 19 bases sitting between them. CDR3 loop: CASSPGTLGGPYEQYF. CDR3 sequence (DNA): TGTGCCAGCAGCCCGGGAACACTAGGGGGGCCCTACGAGCAGTACTTC.

This sequence joins TRBV7-2 and TRBJ1-4; weak D call: TRBD1 (5 bases). Looked up from germline, CDR1 is SGHTA and CDR2 is FQGNSA. The germline V and J ends were trimmed by 5 bases and 3 bases, with 16 bases remaining between them. The CDR3 has 16 residues. CDR3 amino acids: CASSPGTAGANEKLFF. The CDR3 coding sequence is TGTGCCAGCAGCCCGGGGACCGCCGGGGCTAATGAAAAACTGTTTTTT.

The chain combines TRBV6-1 with TRBJ2-7; D is perhaps TRBD2 (5 bases). The germline CDR1 and CDR2 sequences are MNHNS and SASEGT. This CDR3 comprises 15 residues. The ends were cut back, 0 bases at V and 0 bases at J, with 9 bases in the middle. CDR3 sequence: CASSEADWGSYEQYF. DNA for the CDR3: TGTGCCAGCAGTGAAGCGGACTGGGGCTCCTACGAGCAGTACTTC.

The CDR3 reads CASSYEAGLSYEQYF. Here the CDR3 DNA reads TGTGCCAGCAGTTACGAAGCGGGCCTCTCCTACGAGCAGTACTTC. The chain links TRBV6-5 to TRBJ2-7, with D possibly being TRBD2 (6 bases). CDR3 size: 15 residues. The germline V and J ends were trimmed by 2 bases and 0 bases, with 11 bases remaining between them. Germline CDR1 MNHEY, CDR2 SVGAGI.

The chain couples TRBV4-1 to TRBJ1-1; 7 nucleotides agree with TRBD1. The CDR3 spans 14 residues. Germline V gene sequence: CDR1 MGHRA, CDR2 YSYEKL. V dropped 3 bases and J dropped 3; count of bases not matched to a gene: 4. This CDR3 is CASSHKTGYTEAFF. In DNA form, the CDR3 reads TGCGCCAGCAGCCATAAGACAGGGTACACTGAAGCTTTCTTT.

The chain couples TRBV6-1 to TRBJ2-3; 7 bases are shared with TRBD1. V lost 1 base to trimming and J lost 3 bases; unmatched junction nucleotides: 1. Germline loops: CDR1 MNHNS, CDR2 SASEGT. This CDR3 comprises 14 residues. CDR3 sequence reads: CASSEDRGTDTQYF. Written as DNA, the CDR3 is TGTGCCAGCAGTGAAGACAGGGGAACAGATACGCAGTATTTT.

The CDR3 sequence: CASSKKGTYEQYF. For the CDR3, the DNA is TGTGCCAGCAGCAAGAAGGGGACCTACGAGCAGTACTTC. The chain carries TRBV9 and TRBJ2-7; possible D gene TRBD1, 5 bases. Germline CDR1 reads SGDLS; CDR2 reads YYNGEE. The V end lost 4 bases, the J end lost 2 bases, and 10 bases lay between the germline ends. The CDR3 length is 13 residues.

The chain is built from TRBV19 and TRBJ1-2, with TRBD1 identical over 10 bases. The junction had 8 bases not matched to a gene; V was cut back by 3 bases and J by 7 bases. CDR1 and CDR2 from the germline V gene are LNHDA and SQIVND (reference sequence). The length of the CDR3 is 15 residues. In DNA form, the CDR3 reads TGTGCCAGTAGTATCTCGGGACAGGGGACTTTTGGCTACACCTTC. This sequence encodes CASSISGQGTFGYTF.

The V and J genes are TRBV27 and TRBJ2-7; 11 bases fit TRBD1. In germline, CDR1 is MNHEY, CDR2 SMNVEV (reference sequence). This CDR3 is 14 amino acids long. V lost 5 bases to trimming and J lost 6 bases; unmatched junction nucleotides: 6. The CDR3 bases are TGTGCCAGCAGTACGGGACAGGGGGGGATCGAGCAGTACTTC. It specifies CASSTGQGGIEQYF.

The chain carries TRBV27 and TRBJ2-3; 9 nucleotides match TRBD2. Per germline, CDR1 MNHEY and CDR2 SMNVEV (reference sequence). The CDR3 sequence is 17 residues long. The V segment lost 4 bases and the J segment 4 bases; nucleotides outside the gene matches: 12. Here the CDR3 reads CASSSSSGAHVSDTQYF. In nucleotides, the CDR3 is TGTGCCAGCAGTTCCTCTAGCGGGGCGCACGTTTCAGATACGCAGTATTTT.

This clone has a single count. The rearrangement links TRBV7-9 to TRBJ2-7; D may be TRBD2 (5 bases). Deletions cut 2 bases from V and 4 bases from J, with 9 bases between. The CDR3 extends over 13 amino acids. Germline CDR1 and CDR2: SEHNR and FQNEAQ (reference sequence). CDR3 DNA: TGTGCCAGCAGCTTACGGGGTTTGTACGAGCAGTACTTC. Its translation: CASSLRGLYEQYF.

About this clone: The sample has other DNA sequences that encode this CDR3 too. The V and J genes are TRBV4-1 and TRBJ2-1; D might be TRBD2 (5 bases). This CDR3 spans 15 amino acids. The germline gives CDR1 MGHRA, CDR2 YSYEKL. Trimming removed 1 base at V and 3 bases at J, with 10 bases between. In nucleotides, the CDR3 is TGCGCCAGCAGCCAAGTTCAAGGAGGCTACAATGAGCAGTTCTTC. It translates to CASSQVQGGYNEQFF.

The V and J genes are TRBV7-6 and TRBJ1-2; D perhaps matches TRBD1 (5 bases). V was pared by 3 bases and J by 2 bases, with 13 bases between. The CDR3 loop spans 15 amino acids. The germline gives CDR1 SGHVS, CDR2 FNYEAQ. Here the CDR3 reads CASSFGGSLNYGYTF. The CDR3 DNA reads TGTGCCAGCAGCTTTGGGGGGTCTCTGAACTATGGCTACACCTTC.

The count of this clone is one. V usage is TRBV5-6 and J usage is TRBJ2-3; maybe TRBD2 (5 bases). V lost 4 bases, J lost 1 base, and 13 bases lay in between. CDR1 is SGHDT and CDR2 is YYEEEE in the germline V gene. The CDR3 consists of 15 residues. CDR3 coding DNA: TGTGCCAGCAGCCGCTGGGAGTGGGGCACAGATACGCAGTATTTT. This encodes CASSRWEWGTDTQYF.

V usage is TRBV2 and J usage is TRBJ1-5; D is unresolved. The germline V gene encodes CDR1 SNHLY and CDR2 FYNNEI. The CDR3 sequence is 15 residues long. V was clipped by 3 bases and J by 0 bases, with 9 bases between them. The CDR3 bases are TGTGCCAGCAGTGATGGGCTGTCTAGCAATCAGCCCCAGCATTTT. It codes for CASSDGLSSNQPQHF.

Comments on this clone: The same CDR3 arises from other DNA sequences in this sample as well. The chain links TRBV11-2 to TRBJ2-7, with a possible D match to TRBD1 (6 bases). V was clipped by 5 bases and J by 3 bases, with 11 bases between them. Germline-derived CDR1 and CDR2 are SGHAT and FQNNGV. The CDR3 length is 13 residues. In nucleotides, the CDR3 is TGTGCCAGCAGCACTTCAGGGGACTACGAGCAGTACTTC. This encodes CASSTSGDYEQYF.

The rearrangement uses TRBV4-3 and TRBJ1-1; D is unclear. CDR1 is LGHNA, CDR2 YSLEER, per germline. The CDR3 covers 14 residues. V was clipped by 0 bases and J by 8 bases, with 13 bases between them. The CDR3 sequence is CASSQDWAVGEAFF. The CDR3 nucleotides are TGCGCCAGCAGCCAAGATTGGGCAGTTGGGGAAGCTTTCTTT.

This chain joins TRBV18 and TRBJ1-2; D remains unclear. This CDR3 spans 17 amino acids. Germline CDR1 is KGHSH and CDR2 is LQKENI. Deletions cut 2 bases from V and 0 bases from J, with 16 bases between. The CDR3 DNA sequence: TGTGCCAGCTCACCATGGCCGGCAGCTGTTCCTAACTATGGCTACACCTTC. Protein product: CASSPWPAAVPNYGYTF.

The chain has TRBV27 and TRBJ2-1; D is ambiguous. Per germline, CDR1 MNHEY and CDR2 SMNVEV (reference sequence). CDR3 length equals 12 residues. Trimming took off 8 bases at V and 6 bases at J, with 11 bases between the two ends. The CDR3 nucleotides are TGTGCCAGCTCAGGTTGGCCCAATGAGCAGTTCTTC. It is translated as CASSGWPNEQFF.

The genes are TRBV7-9 and TRBJ2-3; 10 nucleotides align to TRBD2. Germline V gene data show CDR1 as SEHNR and CDR2 as FQNEAQ (reference sequence). The CDR3 spans 17 residues. With V trimmed by 5 bases and J by 2 bases, 10 bases remained unmatched. The CDR3 is CASSQETSGPFTDTQYF. CDR3 nucleotides: TGTGCCAGCAGCCAGGAGACTAGCGGGCCATTCACAGATACGCAGTATTTT. The full variable domain, with the rest looked up from reference TRBV7-9 and TRBJ2-3, is DTGVSQNPRHKITKRGQNVTFRCDPISEHNRLYWYRQTLGQGPEFLTYFQNEAQLEKSRLLSDRFSAERPKGSFSTLEIQRTEQGDSAMYLCASSQETSGPFTDTQYFGPGTRLTVL.

V is TRBV2 and J is TRBJ2-1; D perhaps matches TRBD2 (5 bases). CDR3 length equals 12 residues. Per the germline V gene, CDR1 is SNHLY and CDR2 is FYNNEI. V gave up 7 bases and J gave up 6 bases, with 10 bases separating them. The CDR3 DNA follows: TGTGCCAGCACCAAAGGAGGCAATGAGCAGTTCTTC. Its translation: CASTKGGNEQFF.

This chain uses TRBV29-1 with TRBJ2-7; 10 positions agree with TRBD1. This CDR3 comprises 13 residues. Trimming at V came to 5 bases and at J to 3 bases, leaving 4 bases not matched to a gene. The germline CDR1 and CDR2 sequences are SQVTM and ANQGSEA. The CDR3 nucleotides are TGCAGCGTTAAGACAGGGGGCCACTACGAGCAGTACTTC. It specifies CSVKTGGHYEQYF.